This TCR beta chain was obtained from a study of T cells in Graves' hyperthyroidism and ophthalmopathy. On the study more broadly: Specimen type is peripheral blood, collected at initial diagnosis prior to any treatment.

TCR beta CDR3 region amplification was performed from RNA transcripts. HTBI primers drove first-round RT-PCR of the TCR CDR3. TCRdb used MiXCR to reprocess the multiplex PCR reads, holding one entry per CDR3 protein. The sample comprises under 400,000 distinct CDR3 sequences, about 18% of which are singletons, and less than 65% rests with the top ten. The junction had 4 bases not matched to a gene; V was cut back by 0 bases and J by 1 base. This CDR3 is built from 16 residues. In germline, CDR1 is SNHLY, CDR2 FYNNEI. On the basis of clinical symptoms, serum thyroxine and TRAb, thyroid ultrasound and orbital computed tomography, diagnoses were made. The PBMCs studied were ones that came from about 9.9 ml fresh peripheral blood.

The receptor was isolated from a woman in her 50s with Graves' hyperthyroidism. The specimen was blood. V is TRBV2 and J is TRBJ1-1, with 8 bases matching TRBD1. CDR3 region: CASSEASGQGNTEAFF. Written as DNA, the CDR3 is TGTGCCAGCAGTGAAGCGAGCGGACAGGGGAACACTGAAGCTTTCTTT.